The entry below describes one T cell receptor (beta chain). Its cognate antigen is unknown. This sample is part of a study of OX40 agonist ivuxolimab in advanced cancers. Study-wide background: Patients with prior anti-PD-1, anti-PD-L1 or anti-CTLA-4 therapy were eligible; 40% had some. Broader study findings: Clonal expansion from baseline to week 6 occurred in both CD4+ and CD8+ T cells. Average numbers of expanded clones were greater in CD8+ T cells than in CD4+.

The data were produced by immunoSEQ multiplex PCR, yet TCRdb's version contains in-frame clones alone and is incomplete. The sample yields about 76,000 clones, around nine tenths seen once. Germline values: CDR1 MGHRA, CDR2 YSYEKL. V lost 4 bases and J 2 bases, leaving 14 bases between the germline ends. This CDR3 has 15 amino acids. The sample in question was CD4+ or CD8+ T cells sorted from blood, obtained in a trial of the OX40 agonist ivuxolimab. The rearrangement joins TRBV4-1 to TRBJ1-1, with D uncertain. The clonotype was recovered from an adult with an advanced solid tumor such as melanoma, head and neck, liver or kidney cancer. CDR3 sequence (DNA): TGCGCCAGCAGCCTCCTAGAACGGGGAAACACTGAAGCTTTCTTT. Its protein product is CASSLLERGNTEAFF.